This TCR beta chain was identified in a study of CD8 T cells in ankylosing spondylitis. Germline-derived CDR1 and CDR2 are SGHTA and FQGTGA. V dropped 0 bases and J dropped 1 base, with 12 bases sitting between them. This CDR3 is 16 amino acids long. Quantitative 5'-RACE was performed with molecular barcodes, and it yielded the TCR beta libraries. MiXCR, applied by TCRdb to the 5' RACE reads, yields one record per CDR3 protein. Of around 130,000 distinct CDR3 sequences listed, 7% are singletons. This clonotype was found many times. This clonotype originated in a male donor with ankylosing spondylitis or in good health (not recorded which). The chain employs TRBV7-3 and TRBJ1-1; D gene uncertain. Sequenced sample: blood, either unsorted or a sorted T cell fraction (not recorded which). CDR3 protein: CASSLTSLGSNTEAFF. For the CDR3, the DNA is TGTGCCAGCAGCTTAACGTCACTGGGGTCGAACACTGAAGCTTTCTTT.